The next 18 T cell receptor beta chains were all read from a single sample in a study of blood T cell repertoires in COVID-19. Profiling relied on immunoSEQ multiplex PCR, and the TCRdb table lists in-frame clones only, not all of them. The sample lists roughly 400,000 clones, approximately 91% occurring once. Sequencing was done on a sample of PBMCs or T cells enriched from blood (not recorded which). The receptors derive from a woman aged 35 to 49 who had been exposed to COVID-19.

This clone was counted once. V is TRBV19 and J is TRBJ1-5, with 7 bases fitting TRBD1. V was clipped by 3 bases and J by 1 base; unmatched bases: 6. The CDR3 loop spans 16 amino acids. CDR1 LNHDA and CDR2 SQIVND come from the germline V gene (reference sequence). CDR3 nucleotide sequence: TGTGCCAGTAGTATGCAGTCGGGACAGAGCAATCAGCCCCAGCATTTT. The encoded protein is CASSMQSGQSNQPQHF.

The rearrangement links TRBV30 to TRBJ1-1, with 7 positions matching TRBD1. The CDR3 sequence is 17 residues long. Germline assignment: CDR1 GTSNPN and CDR2 SVGIG (reference sequence). The V gene end was trimmed by 3 bases and the J gene end by 0 bases; junction bases not matched to a gene: 13. CDR3 sequence: CAWRSGRVGGLNTEAFF. The CDR3 nucleotides read TGTGCCTGGAGGAGTGGCAGGGTAGGGGGCTTGAACACTGAAGCTTTCTTT.

This clone was observed a single time. CDR3 coding DNA: TGTGCTAGTGGAGAGACAGGGGACGGGCCTGAAGCTTTCTTT. It encodes CASGETGDGPEAFF. The chain links TRBV12-5 to TRBJ1-1, with 8 bases identical to TRBD1. With 6 bases clipped from V and 6 bases from J, the junction kept 9 bases outside the gene matches. The CDR3 has 14 residues. The V gene's germline CDR1 is LGHNT and CDR2 FRNRAP. Full variable domain (remainder filled in from reference TRBV12-5 and TRBJ1-1): DARVTQTPRHKVTEMGQEVTMRCQPILGHNTVFWYRQTMMQGLELLAYFRNRAPLDDSGMPKDRFSAEMPDATLATLKIQPSEPRDSAVYFCASGETGDGPEAFFGQGTRLTVV.

The genes are TRBV18 and TRBJ1-2; 9 nucleotides align to TRBD1. Looked up from germline, CDR1 is KGHSH and CDR2 is LQKENI. Trimming removed 5 bases from V and 5 bases from J; junction bases left unmatched: 12. The length of the CDR3 is 16 residues. CDR3 in amino acids: CASSSYEQGAEYGYTF. In nucleotides, the CDR3 is TGTGCCAGCTCATCTTACGAACAGGGGGCTGAGTATGGCTACACCTTC.

V and J are TRBV9 and TRBJ1-6, with TRBD1 as a possible D gene (6 bases). Germline CDR1 SGDLS, CDR2 YYNGEE. Between the trimmed V and J ends, which lost 0 bases and 1 base, there was a span of 8 bases. The CDR3 totals 16 residues. The CDR3 loop reads CASSVEGGSYNSPLHF. The CDR3 region has the DNA TGTGCCAGCAGCGTAGAGGGGGGGTCCTATAATTCACCCCTCCACTTT. The full variable domain, rest sourced from reference TRBV9 and TRBJ1-6, is DSGVTQTPKHLITATGQRVTLRCSPRSGDLSVYWYQQSLDQGLQFLIQYYNGEERAKGNILERFSAQQFPDLHSELNLSSLELGDSALYFCASSVEGGSYNSPLHFGNGTRLTVT.

The V and J genes are TRBV7-9 and TRBJ1-6, with 9 bases identical to TRBD1. Germline lookup yields CDR1 SEHNR and CDR2 FQNEAQ (reference sequence). The junction had 12 bases not matched to a gene; V was cut back by 5 bases and J by 7 bases. The CDR3 is 17 residues long. The CDR3 loop is CASSLPLGTGTNSPLHF. The CDR3 bases are TGTGCCAGCAGCCTCCCCCTCGGGACAGGGACAAATTCACCCCTCCACTTT.

The V gene is TRBV30, the J gene TRBJ1-1; TRBD1 might be the D (5 bases). Germline CDR1 reads GTSNPN; CDR2 reads SVGIG (reference sequence). This CDR3 region has 14 residues. Between the trimmed V and J ends, which lost 2 bases and 3 bases, there was a span of 13 bases. CDR3 sequence reads: CAWSTGLGHTEAFF. In DNA form, the CDR3 reads TGTGCCTGGAGTACCGGGTTGGGGCACACTGAAGCTTTCTTT.

The J gene is TRBJ1-5, the V gene TRBV10-3; 10 bases line up with TRBD1. Germline V gene data show CDR1 as ENHRY and CDR2 as SYGVKD. This CDR3 has 16 amino acids. Trimming cost V 3 bases and J 4 bases; bases outside gene matches: 6. CDR3 amino acids: CAISDLDRGSNQPQHF. The CDR3 DNA sequence: TGTGCCATCAGTGACCTGGACAGGGGGTCGAATCAGCCCCAGCATTTT.

The V call is TRBV10-3, the J call TRBJ1-1; D is possibly TRBD1 (5 bases). The ends were cut back, 8 bases at V and 1 base at J, with 5 bases in the middle. Germline loops: CDR1 ENHRY, CDR2 SYGVKD. The CDR3 has 11 amino acids. The CDR3 DNA sequence: TGTGCCATCGGGGCGAACACTGAAGCTTTCTTT. Translation gives CAIGANTEAFF.

CDR3 coding DNA: TGTGCCTGGAACAGGGGACTAGGGGATGGCTACACCTTC. Protein: CAWNRGLGDGYTF. The chain couples TRBV30 to TRBJ1-2; 7 nucleotides line up with TRBD1. With V trimmed by 4 bases and J by 6 bases, 8 bases remained unmatched. The CDR3 sequence is 13 residues long. Germline V gene lookup returns CDR1 GTSNPN and CDR2 SVGIG (reference sequence). Together with reference TRBV30 and TRBJ1-2, the CDR3 gives the full variable domain: SQTIHQWPATLVQPVGSPLSLECTVEGTSNPNLYWYRQAAGRGLQLLFYSVGIGQISSEVPQNLSASRPQDRQFILSSKKLLLSDSGFYLCAWNRGLGDGYTFGSGTRLTVV.

This sequence joins TRBV12-5 and TRBJ2-7, with 9 nucleotides matching TRBD1. CDR3 length: 15 amino acids. CDR1 LGHNT and CDR2 FRNRAP come from the germline V gene. With V trimmed by 5 bases and J by 5 bases, 10 bases remained unmatched. This CDR3 reads CASGPGTGRINEQYF. CDR3 bases: TGTGCTAGTGGTCCGGGGACAGGGAGAATCAACGAGCAGTACTTC.

This clone has a single count. V gene TRBV2 combines with J gene TRBJ2-5; TRBD2 aligns across 7 bases. Germline V gives CDR1 SNHLY, CDR2 FYNNEI. The CDR3 consists of 14 residues. V gave up 6 bases and J gave up 7 bases; unmatched junction bases: 11. DNA for the CDR3: TGTGCCAGCAGGGGGAGGAGCGGGGATACGACCCAGTACTTC. It codes for CASRGRSGDTTQYF.

In the case of this clone: Distinct nucleotide sequences in the sample also encode this CDR3. This chain connects TRBV9 to TRBJ2-2; D is uncertain. The CDR3 extends over 13 amino acids. V was cut by 0 bases and J by 3 bases, with 3 bases left in between. Germline assignment: CDR1 SGDLS and CDR2 YYNGEE. The CDR3 DNA follows: TGTGCCAGCAGCGTAGCCGACACCGGGGAGCTGTTTTTT. This codes for CASSVADTGELFF.

The sample holds one count of this clone. The chain employs TRBV10-3 and TRBJ1-2; TRBD1 matches at 9 bases. Germline V gives CDR1 ENHRY, CDR2 SYGVKD. The length of the CDR3 is 13 residues. The trim removed 8 bases at V and 2 bases at J, leaving 3 bases unmatched. CDR3 in DNA: TGTGCCATCGGGGACAGGGTCAACTATGGCTACACCTTC. Translated, it gives CAIGDRVNYGYTF.

This clone was seen a handful of times. This chain joins TRBV5-6 and TRBJ1-5, with TRBD1 matching over 8 bases. The CDR3 totals 16 residues. Trimming removed 4 bases from V and 1 base from J; junction bases left unmatched: 7. Per germline, CDR1 SGHDT and CDR2 YYEEEE. CDR3 coding DNA: TGTGCCAGCAGCCAGGCCAGGGGGCCCAGCAATCAGCCCCAGCATTTT. It yields the protein CASSQARGPSNQPQHF. Complete variable domain (other parts from reference TRBV5-6 and TRBJ1-5): DAGVTQSPTHLIKTRGQQVTLRCSPKSGHDTVSWYQQALGQGPQFIFQYYEEEERQRGNFPDRFSGHQFPNYSSELNVNALLLGDSALYLCASSQARGPSNQPQHFGDGTRLSIL.

The chain combines TRBV30 with TRBJ1-2, with TRBD1 matching over 8 bases. The V segment lost 0 bases and the J segment 4 bases; nucleotides outside the gene matches: 7. Germline CDR1 GTSNPN, CDR2 SVGIG (reference sequence). The CDR3 contains 15 residues. The CDR3, as DNA: TGTGCCTGGAGTGTGGAGGACAGGGCCTCCTATGGCTACACCTTC. Translation: CAWSVEDRASYGYTF.

This chain connects TRBV29-1 to TRBJ2-7, with 10 bases aligning to TRBD1. CDR1 is SQVTM, CDR2 ANQGSEA, per germline. This CDR3 contains 15 residues. With 2 bases clipped from V and 6 bases from J, the junction kept 10 bases outside the gene matches. This chain's CDR3 is CSVETGQGMVAEQYF. For the CDR3, the DNA is TGCAGCGTTGAAACGGGACAGGGGATGGTCGCCGAGCAGTACTTC.

This sequence joins TRBV20-1 and TRBJ2-5, with 8 nucleotides matching TRBD2. With 3 bases clipped from V and 1 base from J, the junction kept 7 bases outside the gene matches. The CDR3 totals 15 residues. Germline V gives CDR1 DFQATT, CDR2 SNEGSKA (reference sequence). This CDR3 is CSASPPSGRQETQYF. Written as DNA, the CDR3 is TGCAGTGCTAGTCCGCCTAGCGGGCGCCAAGAGACCCAGTACTTC.